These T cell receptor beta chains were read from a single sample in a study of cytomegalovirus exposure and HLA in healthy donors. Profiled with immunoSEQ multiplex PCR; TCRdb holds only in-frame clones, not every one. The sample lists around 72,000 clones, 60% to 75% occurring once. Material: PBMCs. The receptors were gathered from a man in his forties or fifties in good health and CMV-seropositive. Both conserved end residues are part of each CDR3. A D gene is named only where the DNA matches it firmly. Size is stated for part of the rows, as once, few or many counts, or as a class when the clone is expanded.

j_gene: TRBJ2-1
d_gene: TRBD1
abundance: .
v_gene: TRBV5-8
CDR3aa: CASSPRQGRNNEQFF
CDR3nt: TGTGCCAGCAGCCCACGACAGGGGCGAAACAATGAGCAGTTCTTC

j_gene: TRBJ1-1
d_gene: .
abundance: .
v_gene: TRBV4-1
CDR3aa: CASSQDLTEEAFF
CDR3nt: TGCGCCAGCAGCCAAGATCTGACAGAAGAAGCTTTCTTT

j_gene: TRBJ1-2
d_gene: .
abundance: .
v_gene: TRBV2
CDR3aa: CASKLGIRDIYGYTF
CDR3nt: TGTGCCAGCAAGCTGGGAATCCGGGACATCTATGGCTACACCTTC

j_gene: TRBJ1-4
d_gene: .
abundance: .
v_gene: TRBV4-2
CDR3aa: CASSQRRTNEKLFF
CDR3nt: TGTGCCAGCAGCCAACGTCGGACTAATGAAAAACTGTTTTTT

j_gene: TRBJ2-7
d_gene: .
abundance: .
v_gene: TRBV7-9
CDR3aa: CASSLVSAYEQYF
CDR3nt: TGTGCCAGCAGCTTGGTTTCAGCCTACGAGCAGTACTTC

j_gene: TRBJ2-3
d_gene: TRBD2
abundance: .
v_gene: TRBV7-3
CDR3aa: CASSLGTSGRNTQYF
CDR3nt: TGTGCCAGCAGCTTGGGGACTAGCGGGAGAAATACGCAGTATTTT

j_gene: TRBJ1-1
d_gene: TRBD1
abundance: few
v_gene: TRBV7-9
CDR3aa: CASSPGPGGSNTEAFF
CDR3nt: TGTGCCAGCAGCCCAGGTCCAGGGGGGTCGAACACTGAAGCTTTCTTT

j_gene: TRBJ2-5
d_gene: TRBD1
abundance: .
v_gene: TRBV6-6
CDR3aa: CASSSVQGDSQYF
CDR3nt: TGTGCCAGCAGCAGCGTACAGGGGGACTCCCAGTACTTC

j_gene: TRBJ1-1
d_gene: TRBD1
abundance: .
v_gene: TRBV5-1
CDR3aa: CASSLWDRPNTEAFF
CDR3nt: TGCGCCAGCAGCTTGTGGGACAGGCCGAACACTGAAGCTTTCTTT

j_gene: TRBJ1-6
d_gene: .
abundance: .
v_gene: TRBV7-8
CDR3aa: CASSLAWQYNSPLHF
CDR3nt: TGTGCCAGCAGCTTAGCGTGGCAGTATAATTCCCCCCTCCACTTT

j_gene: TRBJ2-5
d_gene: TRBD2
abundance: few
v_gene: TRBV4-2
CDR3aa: CASSQDWGGGSETQYF
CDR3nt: TGTGCCAGCAGCCAAGATTGGGGCGGGGGGTCGGAGACCCAGTACTTC

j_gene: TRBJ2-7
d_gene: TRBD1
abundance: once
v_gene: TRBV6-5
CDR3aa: CASSKQGAYEQYF
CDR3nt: TGTGCCAGCAGTAAACAGGGGGCCTACGAGCAGTACTTC

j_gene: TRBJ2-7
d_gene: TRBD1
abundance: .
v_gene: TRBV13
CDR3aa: CASSLGKGAREQYF
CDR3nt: TGTGCCAGCAGCTTAGGCAAGGGGGCGAGGGAGCAGTACTTC

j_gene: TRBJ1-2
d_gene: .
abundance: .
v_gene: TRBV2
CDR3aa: CASATGFGYTF
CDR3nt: TGTGCCAGCGCAACAGGGTTTGGCTACACCTTC

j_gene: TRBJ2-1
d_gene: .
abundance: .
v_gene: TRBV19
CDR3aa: CASRRTAGNEQFF
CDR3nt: TGTGCCAGTAGAAGGACAGCAGGCAATGAGCAGTTCTTC

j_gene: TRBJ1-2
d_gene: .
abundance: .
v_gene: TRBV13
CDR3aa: CASSFFLADSGYYGYTF
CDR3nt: TGTGCCAGCAGCTTCTTCCTGGCGGACAGCGGATACTATGGCTACACCTTC

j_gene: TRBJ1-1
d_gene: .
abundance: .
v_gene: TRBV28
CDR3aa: CASSLSPSEAFF
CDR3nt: TGTGCCAGCAGTTTGTCCCCCAGTGAAGCTTTCTTT

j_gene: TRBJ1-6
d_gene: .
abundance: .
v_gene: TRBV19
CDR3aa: CASSMLTVGSYNSPLHF
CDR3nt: TGTGCCAGTAGTATGTTGACAGTCGGCTCCTATAATTCACCCCTCCACTTT

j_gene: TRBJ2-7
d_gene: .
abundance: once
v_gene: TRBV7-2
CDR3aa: CASSPRAVWGREGPYEQYF
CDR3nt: TGTGCCAGCAGCCCACGGGCCGTGTGGGGGCGCGAGGGACCCTACGAGCAGTACTTC

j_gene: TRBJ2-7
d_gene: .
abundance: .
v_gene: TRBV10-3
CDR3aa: CAITPGGLHEQYF
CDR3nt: TGTGCCATCACCCCAGGGGGGCTCCACGAGCAGTACTTC

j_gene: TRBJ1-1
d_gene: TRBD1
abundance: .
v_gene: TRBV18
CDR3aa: CASSQYAGGPEAFF
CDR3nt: TGTGCCAGCTCGCAGTATGCAGGGGGCCCTGAAGCTTTCTTT

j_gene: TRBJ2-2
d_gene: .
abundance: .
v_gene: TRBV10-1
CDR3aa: CASNDRFPGELFF
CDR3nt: TGCGCCAGCAATGATCGGTTTCCCGGGGAGCTGTTTTTT

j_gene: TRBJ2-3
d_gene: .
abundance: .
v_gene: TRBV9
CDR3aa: CASSVAGVGADTQYF
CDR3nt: TGTGCCAGCAGCGTAGCGGGGGTAGGGGCAGATACGCAGTATTTT

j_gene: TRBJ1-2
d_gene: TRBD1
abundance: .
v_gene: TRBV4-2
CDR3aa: CASSQDGARGTGAGYTF
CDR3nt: TGTGCCAGCAGCCAAGATGGCGCACGAGGGACAGGGGCTGGCTACACCTTC

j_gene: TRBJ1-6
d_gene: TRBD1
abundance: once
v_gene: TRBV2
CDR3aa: CATKGTGINSPLHF
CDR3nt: TGTGCCACCAAAGGGACAGGGATAAATTCACCCCTCCACTTT

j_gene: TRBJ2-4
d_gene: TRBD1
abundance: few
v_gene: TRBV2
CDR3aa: CASSTRTGVGNIQYF
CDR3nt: TGTGCCAGCAGTACACGGACAGGGGTGGGGAACATTCAGTACTTC

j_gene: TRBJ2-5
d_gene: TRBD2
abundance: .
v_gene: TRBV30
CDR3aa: CAWSRFSGGALETQYF
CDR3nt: TGTGCCTGGAGTCGTTTTAGCGGGGGGGCCTTAGAGACCCAGTACTTC

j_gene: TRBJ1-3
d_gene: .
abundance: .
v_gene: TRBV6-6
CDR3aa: CATRSANTIYF
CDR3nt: TGTGCCACGAGGTCGGCAAACACCATATATTTT

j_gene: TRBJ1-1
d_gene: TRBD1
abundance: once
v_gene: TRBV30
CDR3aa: CAWSGDRGTEAFF
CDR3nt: TGTGCCTGGAGTGGAGACAGGGGAACTGAAGCTTTCTTT

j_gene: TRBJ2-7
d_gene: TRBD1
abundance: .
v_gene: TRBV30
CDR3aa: CAWATGGENEQYF
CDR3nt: TGTGCCTGGGCCACAGGGGGCGAAAACGAGCAGTACTTC

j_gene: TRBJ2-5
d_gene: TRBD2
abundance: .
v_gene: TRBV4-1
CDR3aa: CASSQTPGLAPQETQYF
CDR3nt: TGCGCCAGCAGCCAAACCCCGGGACTAGCCCCCCAAGAGACCCAGTACTTC

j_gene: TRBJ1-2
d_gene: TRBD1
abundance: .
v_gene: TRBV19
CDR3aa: CASRDSHYGYTF
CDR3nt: TGTGCCAGTCGGGACAGCCACTATGGCTACACCTTC

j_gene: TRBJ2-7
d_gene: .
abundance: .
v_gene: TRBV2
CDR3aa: CASIEEGYYEQYF
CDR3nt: TGTGCCAGCATTGAGGAGGGTTACTACGAGCAGTACTTC

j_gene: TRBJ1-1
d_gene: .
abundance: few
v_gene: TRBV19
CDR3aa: CASSPQRWGQNTEAFF
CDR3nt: TGTGCCAGTAGTCCCCAAAGGTGGGGGCAGAACACTGAAGCTTTCTTT

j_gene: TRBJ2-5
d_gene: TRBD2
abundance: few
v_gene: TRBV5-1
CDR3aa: CASSIGLAAGETQYF
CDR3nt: TGCGCCAGCAGCATAGGACTAGCGGCGGGGGAGACCCAGTACTTC

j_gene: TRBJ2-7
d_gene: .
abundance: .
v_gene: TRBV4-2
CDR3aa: CASSPGLSYEQYF
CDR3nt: TGTGCCAGCAGCCCGGGACTGAGTTACGAGCAGTACTTC

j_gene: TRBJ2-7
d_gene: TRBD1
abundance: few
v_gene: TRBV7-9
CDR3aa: CASSSGGIGQYF
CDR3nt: TGTGCCAGCAGCTCAGGGGGAATTGGGCAGTACTTC

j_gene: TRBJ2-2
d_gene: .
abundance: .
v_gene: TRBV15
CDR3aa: CATSREGRGGSGELFF
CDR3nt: TGTGCCACCAGCAGAGAGGGTCGGGGTGGATCCGGGGAGCTGTTTTTT

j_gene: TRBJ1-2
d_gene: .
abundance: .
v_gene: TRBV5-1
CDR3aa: CARKGGGYGYTF
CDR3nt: TGCGCGAGAAAGGGTGGAGGGTATGGCTACACCTTC

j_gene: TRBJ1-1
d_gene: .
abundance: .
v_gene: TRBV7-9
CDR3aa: CASSLGQGMNTEAFF
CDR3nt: TGTGCCAGCAGCTTAGGCCAGGGGATGAACACTGAAGCTTTCTTT

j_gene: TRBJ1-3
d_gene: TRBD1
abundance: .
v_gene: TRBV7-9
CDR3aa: CASSFDRGTVSLSGNTIYF
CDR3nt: TGTGCCAGCAGCTTCGACAGGGGGACTGTCTCTCTCTCTGGAAACACCATATATTTT

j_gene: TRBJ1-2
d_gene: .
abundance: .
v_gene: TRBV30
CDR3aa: CAWSVGRRDGYTF
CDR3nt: TGTGCCTGGAGTGTAGGGCGGCGGGATGGCTACACCTTC

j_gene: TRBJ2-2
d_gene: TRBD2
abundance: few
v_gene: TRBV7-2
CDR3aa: CASSSSPIAGGPFGELFF
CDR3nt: TGTGCCAGCAGCTCCTCCCCCATAGCGGGGGGGCCCTTCGGGGAGCTGTTTTTT

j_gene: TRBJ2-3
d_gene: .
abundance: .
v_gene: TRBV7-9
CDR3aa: CASSLDSADTQYF
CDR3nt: TGTGCCAGCAGCCTGGACTCGGCAGATACGCAGTATTTT

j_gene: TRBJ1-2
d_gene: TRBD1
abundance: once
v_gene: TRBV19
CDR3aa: CASSIPGGGYGYTF
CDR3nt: TGTGCCAGTAGTATTCCAGGGGGAGGCTATGGCTACACCTTC

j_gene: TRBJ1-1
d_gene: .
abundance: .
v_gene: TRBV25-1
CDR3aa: CASSEQGITEAFF
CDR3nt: TGTGCCAGCAGTGAACAGGGCATCACTGAAGCTTTCTTT